Below are 18 T cell receptor beta chains sequenced from a single sample in a study of breast tumors, draining lymph nodes, adjacent tissues. In TCRdb, the multiplex PCR reads were re-called with MiXCR into one record per CDR3 protein. The data contain some 100,000 distinct CDR3 sequences, 21% of them singletons. Breast cancer patients provided tissue from their axillary draining lymph nodes. The sequenced material came from axillary lymph node tissue. The origin of the receptors is a female donor with breast cancer. Some clones in this sample may be carry-over from other donors' samples.

This clonotype came up many times. The chain uses TRBV7-3 and TRBJ1-2, with D maybe TRBD1 (5 bases). This CDR3 has 15 amino acids. Trimming removed 2 bases at V and 1 base at J, with 11 bases between. Germline values: CDR1 SGHTA, CDR2 FQGTGA. This CDR3 reads CASSLGRGNNYGYTF. The CDR3 DNA sequence: TGTGCCAGCAGCTTAGGGCGGGGGAATAACTATGGCTACACCTTC.

This clonotype was recorded many times. The CDR3, as DNA: TGTGCCTGGAGTCTTGGTCTAGGGTCGAACGAGCAGTACTTC. Its translation is CAWSLGLGSNEQYF. V is TRBV30 and J is TRBJ2-7; D remains unclear. The V gene lost 2 bases and the J gene lost 5 bases, with 16 bases spanning the gap. This CDR3 has 14 amino acids. Germline-derived CDR1 and CDR2 are GTSNPN and SVGIG (reference sequence). The entire variable domain, with the rest obtained from reference TRBV30 and TRBJ2-7, is as follows: SQTIHQWPATLVQPVGSPLSLECTVEGTSNPNLYWYRQAAGRGLQLLFYSVGIGQISSEVPQNLSASRPQDRQFILSSKKLLLSDSGFYLCAWSLGLGSNEQYFGPGTRLTVT.

This clonotype was observed at least ten times. V gene TRBV6-5 combines with J gene TRBJ2-7; the D is unclear. Trimming left V 5 bases short and J 5 bases short, with 13 bases between. This CDR3 is built from 13 residues. Germline V lookup: CDR1 MNHEY, CDR2 SVGAGI. The CDR3 region has the DNA TGTGCCAGCAGTCCCGGACCTACCAACGAGCAGTACTTC. This translates into CASSPGPTNEQYF.

The chain combines TRBV6-1 with TRBJ2-2; D is perhaps TRBD1 (6 bases). The CDR3 extends over 14 amino acids. Trimming pared 4 bases from V and 2 bases from J, leaving 8 bases between. Germline CDR1 reads MNHNS; CDR2 reads SASEGT. CDR3 sequence: CASSGDTNTGELFF. The CDR3 DNA reads as TGTGCCAGCAGTGGGGACACAAACACCGGGGAGCTGTTTTTT.

The count of this clonotype is one. A much larger clone lies a single base off, so this may be a read error. The rearrangement uses TRBV20-1 and TRBJ1-5; D unresolved. From germline, CDR1 is DFQATT and CDR2 SNEGSKA (reference sequence). The CDR3 consists of 14 residues. V was clipped by 5 bases and J by 3 bases, with 14 bases between them. This CDR3 reads CSAYDIYTNQPQHF. The CDR3 DNA reads TGCAGTGCTTACGACATATATACCAATCAGCCCCAGCATTTT.

In this sample, this clonotype turned up many times. This rearrangement joins TRBV6-5 to TRBJ2-7; D might be TRBD1 (5 bases). CDR1 is MNHEY and CDR2 is SVGAGI in the germline V gene. The CDR3 consists of 15 residues. Trimming shortened V by 2 bases and J by 5 bases, and 16 bases separated the two germline ends. In DNA, the CDR3 is TGTGCCAGCAGTTACGCTCCCTGGCAGGGCCACGAGCAGTACTTC. Translation gives CASSYAPWQGHEQYF.

At least ten counts were recorded for this clonotype. The V call is TRBV9, the J call TRBJ2-1, with no clear D. Germline loops: CDR1 SGDLS, CDR2 YYNGEE. The V gene lost 0 bases and the J gene lost 12 bases, with 13 bases spanning the gap. This CDR3 spans 13 amino acids. The CDR3 is CASSVVETSGQFF. CDR3 DNA sequence: TGTGCCAGCAGCGTAGTGGAGACATCGGGGCAGTTCTTC. Drawing the rest from reference TRBV9 and TRBJ2-1, the complete variable domain is DSGVTQTPKHLITATGQRVTLRCSPRSGDLSVYWYQQSLDQGLQFLIQYYNGEERAKGNILERFSAQQFPDLHSELNLSSLELGDSALYFCASSVVETSGQFFGPGTRLTVL.

In this sample, this clonotype turned up many times. V gene TRBV20-1 combines with J gene TRBJ2-1; 9 positions agree with TRBD2. Germline values: CDR1 DFQATT, CDR2 SNEGSKA (reference sequence). This CDR3 is 17 amino acids long. The V gene end was trimmed by 7 bases and the J gene end by 7 bases; junction bases not matched to a gene: 20. In nucleotides, the CDR3 is TGCAGTGTCCTGGGCGTCGGGCGGGAGGGCCGTTTAAATGAGCAGTTCTTC. Amino acids: CSVLGVGREGRLNEQFF.

This clonotype showed up many times. The junction departs from the called germline gene at one end, perhaps through a read error. J is TRBJ2-7 and V is TRBV4-1; 7 nucleotides line up with TRBD2. This CDR3 region has 14 residues. Looked up from germline, CDR1 is MGHRA and CDR2 is YSYEKL. CDR3 sequence reads: CASSQVAGPYEQYF. DNA of the CDR3: TGTGCCAGCAGCCAAGTAGCGGGCCCCTACGAGCAGTACTTC.

This clonotype was counted at least ten times. This chain links TRBV4-1 with TRBJ2-7, with 8 positions matching TRBD2. This CDR3 is 15 amino acids long. V trimming: 3 bases; J trimming: 2 bases; junction bases outside the gene matches: 6. Germline V CDR1 and CDR2: MGHRA, YSYEKL. CDR3 coding DNA: TGCGCCAGCAGCCAGATAACTAGCGGTACCTACGAGCAGTACTTC. Translating it yields CASSQITSGTYEQYF.

As to this clonotype: A junction boundary mismatches the germline segment, possibly from a read error. V gene TRBV7-9 combines with J gene TRBJ1-6; D is unclear. Germline CDR1 and CDR2: SEHNR and FQNEAQ (reference sequence). The CDR3 spans 12 residues. DNA for the CDR3: TGTGCCAGCGGCCGGGAAGATTCACCCCCCCACTTT. Amino acid sequence: CASGREDSPPHF.

Comments on this clonotype: With a much larger clone just one base away, this may be a read error. This chain joins TRBV24-1 and TRBJ2-3; tentatively, D is TRBD2 (6 bases). CDR1 is KGHDR, CDR2 SFDVKD, per germline. CDR3 length: 16 residues. DNA of the CDR3: TGTGCCACCAGTGATTTGGAGGGACTCGAGGCGGATATGCAGTATTTT. Translating gives CATSDLEGLEADMQYF.

In this sample, this clonotype turned up many times. The gene calls are TRBV2 and TRBJ1-2; D remains ambiguous. Between the trimmed V and J ends, which lost 3 bases and 1 base, there was a span of 6 bases. Germline CDR1 SNHLY, CDR2 FYNNEI. This CDR3 is 13 amino acids long. The CDR3: CASSDSLNYGYTF. DNA of the CDR3: TGTGCCAGCAGTGACAGCCTTAACTATGGCTACACCTTC.

This clonotype showed up just a few times. The chain carries TRBV6-1 and TRBJ1-5; 7 bases line up with TRBD1. Germline V gives CDR1 MNHNS, CDR2 SASEGT. The ends lost 4 bases at V and 0 bases at J; junction bases unmatched: 3. The CDR3 has 15 residues. The CDR3 DNA reads as TGTGCCAGCAGTGTGGACAGGTTTAGCAATCAGCCCCAGCATTTT. It translates to CASSVDRFSNQPQHF.

This clonotype has more than one count but fewer than ten. The rearrangement links TRBV5-6 to TRBJ2-3; a possible D gene is TRBD2 (5 bases). The CDR3 spans 13 residues. CDR1 is SGHDT and CDR2 is YYEEEE in the germline V gene. Trimming removed 1 base at V and 5 bases at J, with 8 bases between. CDR3: CASSLNGGDTQYF. The CDR3 region has the DNA TGTGCCAGCAGCTTGAATGGAGGAGATACGCAGTATTTT.

The rearrangement joins TRBV20-1 to TRBJ2-7; 9 nucleotides line up with TRBD2. The V gene's germline CDR1 is DFQATT and CDR2 SNEGSKA (reference sequence). The trim removed 1 base at V and 2 bases at J, leaving 0 bases unmatched. The length of the CDR3 is 13 residues. The DNA for the CDR3 is TGCAGTGCTAGAGCTAGCGGGACCTACGAGCAGTACTTC. Translated: CSARASGTYEQYF.

This chain joins TRBV4-2 and TRBJ2-3; TRBD2 aligns across 14 bases. Germline assignment: CDR1 LGHNA and CDR2 YNFKEQ. V lost 1 base and J lost 6; bases outside the gene matches: 12. This CDR3 is 19 amino acids long. The CDR3 region is CASSQAAGTSGSRRDTQYF. CDR3 DNA: TGTGCCAGCAGCCAAGCTGCCGGGACTAGCGGGAGTCGAAGGGATACGCAGTATTTT.

This clonotype was counted a few times. The chain uses TRBV30 and TRBJ1-6; no reliable D call. Per germline, CDR1 GTSNPN and CDR2 SVGIG (reference sequence). There are 13 residues in the CDR3. Deletions cut 2 bases from V and 6 bases from J, with 8 bases between. CDR3 loop: CAWSWRGNSPLHF. The CDR3 region has the DNA TGTGCCTGGAGTTGGAGAGGTAATTCACCCCTCCACTTT. Full variable domain (missing parts from reference TRBV30 and TRBJ1-6): SQTIHQWPATLVQPVGSPLSLECTVEGTSNPNLYWYRQAAGRGLQLLFYSVGIGQISSEVPQNLSASRPQDRQFILSSKKLLLSDSGFYLCAWSWRGNSPLHFGNGTRLTVT.